This T cell receptor beta chain was recovered during a study of blood T cell repertoires in COVID-19. The wider study: The samples span acute and convalescent COVID-19 from the United States, Italy and Spain. PBMCs, B-cell-depleted T cells, or T cells were the source of the cDNA or gDNA that made up the material.

Authors' processing steps: By means of reference gene primer amplification, nucleated cell counts were estimated. Measured with immunoSEQ multiplex PCR; TCRdb has only the in-frame clones, and not every one. The V and J calls and clone size are taken from that table; D and trimming were inferred from the DNA. Among 100,000 to 150,000 clones listed, around 88% were seen once. In germline, CDR1 is KGHSH, CDR2 LQKENI. CDR3 length equals 13 residues. Deletions cut 3 bases from V and 5 bases from J, with 11 bases between. This sequence originates from a man aged 50-60 years with acute or convalescent COVID-19. The rearrangement uses TRBV18 and TRBJ2-7; D gene unclear. The sequenced material came from peripheral blood. CDR3 bases: TGTGCCAGCTCACCCCCAGGCAGTGACGAGCAGTACTTC. It specifies CASSPPGSDEQYF. The entire variable domain, with the rest obtained from reference TRBV18 and TRBJ2-7, is as follows: NAGVMQNPRHLVRRRGQEARLRCSPMKGHSHVYWYRQLPEEGLKFMVYLQKENIIDESGMPKERFSAEFPKEGPSILRIQQVVRGDSAAYFCASSPPGSDEQYFGPGTRLTVT.